Detailed here is one T cell receptor beta chain. The junction differs from germline at one of its ends, possibly a read error. The data belong to a study of blood T cell repertoires in COVID-19. For the study at large: Acute-phase and convalescent COVID-19 samples originated in the United States, Italy and Spain. From T cells, B-cell-depleted T cells, or PBMCs came the material, which was cDNA or gDNA.

In the authors' workflow: Nucleated cell counts were estimated from reference gene primer amplification. Method: immunoSEQ multiplex PCR; TCRdb's copy keeps in-frame clones and lacks some. V and J calls and clone size are as listed in that table; D and trimming were resolved from the DNA. The sample yields some 200,000 clones, 87% seen once. CDR3 length equals 15 residues. From germline, CDR1 is SSHAT and CDR2 FNYEAQ (reference sequence). This clonotype was sampled from a woman between 70 and 85 years old with COVID-19, enrolled during active disease. The gene calls are TRBV7-7 and TRBJ2-5, with D unclear. The sample comprised peripheral blood. The CDR3 sequence is CASSLLNTNQETQYF. CDR3 bases: TGTGCTAGCAGCTTACTGAATACAAACCAAGAGACCCAGTACTTC.